The present entry profiles one T cell receptor beta chain with its context. This sample is part of a study of blood T cell repertoires in COVID-19. Study at large: Acute and convalescent COVID-19 samples came from the United States, Italy and Spain. Sample material is recorded as cDNA or gDNA derived from T cells, B-cell-depleted T cells, or PBMCs.

In the original processing: It was from reference gene primer amplification that nucleated cell counts were estimated. The data were produced by immunoSEQ multiplex PCR, yet TCRdb's version contains in-frame clones alone and is incomplete. The DNA was the basis for D and trimming; V, J and clone size are from that table. The sample yields 170,000 or so clones, 89% seen once. The sequence was obtained from a man in his late teens or twenties who had recovered from COVID-19. Sequencing input: peripheral blood.

DNA of the CDR3: TGTGCCAGCAGTTTTCGGACAGGTGAAAAACTGTTTTTT. It encodes CASSFRTGEKLFF. The chain has TRBV12-3 or TRBV12-4 and TRBJ1-4, with TRBD1 matching over 7 bases. This CDR3 region has 13 residues. The ends lost 3 bases at V and 7 bases at J; junction bases unmatched: 2.